This T cell receptor (beta chain) stems from a study of blood T cell repertoires in COVID-19. The V and J ends lost 1 base and 1 base respectively, with 13 bases between them. The CDR3 is 17 amino acids. Germline assignment: CDR1 SGHVS and CDR2 FNYEAQ. Participants had their cohort set by participant-reported clinical history. The table came from immunoSEQ multiplex PCR; TCRdb's copy has only in-frame clones and leaves some out. The data hold 250,000 to 300,000 clones, with around 84% observed a single time. This TCR derives from a man aged 18 to 29 who had recovered from COVID-19. Sequenced input: PBMCs or T cells enriched from blood (not recorded which). This rearrangement joins TRBV7-6 to TRBJ2-2; D is ambiguous. The CDR3 DNA follows: TGTGCCAGCAGCTTAGAAAGCTCGACTTTGAACACCGGGGAGCTGTTTTTT. This encodes CASSLESSTLNTGELFF.